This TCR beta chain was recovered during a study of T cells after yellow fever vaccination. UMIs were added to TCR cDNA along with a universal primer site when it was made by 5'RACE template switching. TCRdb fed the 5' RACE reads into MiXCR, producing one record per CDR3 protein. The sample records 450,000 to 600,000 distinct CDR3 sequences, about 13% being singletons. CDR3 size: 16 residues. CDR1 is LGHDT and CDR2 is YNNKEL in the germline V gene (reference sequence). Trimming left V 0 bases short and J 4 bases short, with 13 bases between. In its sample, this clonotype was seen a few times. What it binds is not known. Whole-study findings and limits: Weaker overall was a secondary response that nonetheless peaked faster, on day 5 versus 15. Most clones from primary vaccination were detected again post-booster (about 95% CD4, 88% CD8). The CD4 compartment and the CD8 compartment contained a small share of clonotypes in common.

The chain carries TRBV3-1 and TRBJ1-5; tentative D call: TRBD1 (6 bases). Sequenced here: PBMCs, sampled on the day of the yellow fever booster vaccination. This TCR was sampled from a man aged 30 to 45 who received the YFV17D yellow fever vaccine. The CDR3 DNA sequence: TGTGCCAGCAGCCAAGAAGCGGGGGGCCAAAATCAGCCCCAGCATTTT. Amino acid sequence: CASSQEAGGQNQPQHF.